Listed below are T cell receptor beta chains from one sample, sequenced in a study of cytomegalovirus exposure and HLA in healthy donors. Here immunoSEQ multiplex PCR was the method, and the copy in TCRdb shows in-frame clones only, minus some. The table has about 200,000 clones, 82% seen once. Sequences were obtained from PBMCs. These TCRs come from a woman in her forties in good health and CMV-seronegative. CDR3s include the opening cysteine and the closing phenylalanine or tryptophan. D genes are given only for firm matches. Some rows have no size entry. The others give once, few or many, or a class for an expanded clone.

V gene: TRBV28
clone size: -
J gene: TRBJ2-7
D gene: TRBD2
CDR3 DNA: TGTGCCAGCAGTTTACCGGGGGGCGAGCAGTACTTC
CDR3 protein: CASSLPGGEQYF

V gene: TRBV7-7
clone size: -
J gene: TRBJ2-7
D gene: -
CDR3 DNA: TGTGCCAGCAGCTGGGCCACAGGGCGCGAGCAGTACTTC
CDR3 protein: CASSWATGREQYF

V gene: TRBV28
clone size: -
J gene: TRBJ2-2
D gene: -
CDR3 DNA: TGTGCCAGCAGTTCTCCAAGCGGATCGGGGGAGCTGTTTTTT
CDR3 protein: CASSSPSGSGELFF

V gene: TRBV19
clone size: -
J gene: TRBJ1-2
D gene: -
CDR3 DNA: TGTGCCAGTAACGATCGGGGGGTCCGGGGAGGCTACACCTTC
CDR3 protein: CASNDRGVRGGYTF

V gene: TRBV27
clone size: -
J gene: TRBJ2-7
D gene: TRBD2
CDR3 DNA: TGTGCCAGCAGCTCCATTACGACTAGCGGGAGCCACGAGCAGTACTTC
CDR3 protein: CASSSITTSGSHEQYF

V gene: TRBV19
clone size: -
J gene: TRBJ1-1
D gene: TRBD1
CDR3 DNA: TGTGCCAGTAGCTCCACAGGGGGCTTCACTGAAGCTTTCTTT
CDR3 protein: CASSSTGGFTEAFF

V gene: TRBV29-1
clone size: -
J gene: TRBJ2-1
D gene: TRBD1
CDR3 DNA: TGCAGCGTTAAAACGGGACAGGGTGCCAATGAGCAGTTCTTC
CDR3 protein: CSVKTGQGANEQFF

V gene: TRBV30
clone size: -
J gene: TRBJ2-7
D gene: -
CDR3 DNA: TGTGCCTGGAGCGGGAGCCGGAAATCCTCCTACGAGCAGTACTTC
CDR3 protein: CAWSGSRKSSYEQYF

V gene: TRBV9
clone size: -
J gene: TRBJ1-4
D gene: -
CDR3 DNA: TGTGCCAGCAGCGTTAGGGGGATGGACGAAAAACTGTTTTTT
CDR3 protein: CASSVRGMDEKLFF

V gene: TRBV7-9
clone size: -
J gene: TRBJ2-6
D gene: -
CDR3 DNA: TGTGCCAGCCGGAGAGGCGCTGGGGCCAACGTCCTGACTTTC
CDR3 protein: CASRRGAGANVLTF

V gene: TRBV7-2
clone size: -
J gene: TRBJ1-2
D gene: -
CDR3 DNA: TGTGCCAGCGGCTTACCCGACTCCAAAAGAGCCTATGGCTACACCTTC
CDR3 protein: CASGLPDSKRAYGYTF

V gene: TRBV5-1
clone size: -
J gene: TRBJ1-1
D gene: TRBD1
CDR3 DNA: TGCGCCAGCAGCTTATCGACAGGGGTGAACACTGAAGCTTTCTTT
CDR3 protein: CASSLSTGVNTEAFF

V gene: TRBV5-1
clone size: -
J gene: TRBJ2-3
D gene: -
CDR3 DNA: TGCGCCAGCAGCCACCGAAAGGGGCACGGCACAGATACGCAGTATTTT
CDR3 protein: CASSHRKGHGTDTQYF

V gene: TRBV30
clone size: -
J gene: TRBJ2-7
D gene: TRBD2
CDR3 DNA: TGTGCCTGGAGTGGGGGGGGCGGGAGGGAGCAGTACTTC
CDR3 protein: CAWSGGGGREQYF

V gene: TRBV28
clone size: -
J gene: TRBJ1-4
D gene: TRBD1
CDR3 DNA: TGTGCCAGCAGTTATGGGACAGGACGAGAAAAACTGTTTTTT
CDR3 protein: CASSYGTGREKLFF

V gene: TRBV5-6
clone size: -
J gene: TRBJ1-2
D gene: -
CDR3 DNA: TGTGCCAGCAGCTTGGACGCGCACTATGGCTACACCTTC
CDR3 protein: CASSLDAHYGYTF

V gene: TRBV10-2
clone size: -
J gene: TRBJ2-1
D gene: TRBD2
CDR3 DNA: TGCGCCAGCAGTGACCCGGGGACTAGCGGCGGAAATGAGCAGTTCTTC
CDR3 protein: CASSDPGTSGGNEQFF

V gene: TRBV5-1
clone size: -
J gene: TRBJ1-2
D gene: TRBD1
CDR3 DNA: TGCGCCAGCAGCCGCAGGGGGGACTATGGCTACACCTTC
CDR3 protein: CASSRRGDYGYTF

V gene: TRBV27
clone size: -
J gene: TRBJ1-1
D gene: -
CDR3 DNA: TGTGCCAGCCGGGACTCCATGAACACTGAAGCTTTCTTT
CDR3 protein: CASRDSMNTEAFF

V gene: TRBV27
clone size: -
J gene: TRBJ2-7
D gene: -
CDR3 DNA: TGTGCCAGCAGTTCCCCTTGGGCCGGCGATGGGTCCTACGAGCAGTACTTC
CDR3 protein: CASSSPWAGDGSYEQYF

V gene: TRBV27
clone size: -
J gene: TRBJ2-2
D gene: TRBD2
CDR3 DNA: TGTGCCAGCAGTTCTCAAGGACCGGGAGGTCGGGAGCTGTTTTTT
CDR3 protein: CASSSQGPGGRELFF

V gene: TRBV6-4
clone size: few
J gene: TRBJ2-1
D gene: TRBD2
CDR3 DNA: TGTGCCAGCAGGAGGGACTACTCCTACAATGAGCAGTTCTTC
CDR3 protein: CASRRDYSYNEQFF

V gene: TRBV6-4
clone size: few
J gene: TRBJ2-2
D gene: -
CDR3 DNA: TGTGCCAGCAGTCCCGGGAACACCGGGGAGCTGTTTTTT
CDR3 protein: CASSPGNTGELFF